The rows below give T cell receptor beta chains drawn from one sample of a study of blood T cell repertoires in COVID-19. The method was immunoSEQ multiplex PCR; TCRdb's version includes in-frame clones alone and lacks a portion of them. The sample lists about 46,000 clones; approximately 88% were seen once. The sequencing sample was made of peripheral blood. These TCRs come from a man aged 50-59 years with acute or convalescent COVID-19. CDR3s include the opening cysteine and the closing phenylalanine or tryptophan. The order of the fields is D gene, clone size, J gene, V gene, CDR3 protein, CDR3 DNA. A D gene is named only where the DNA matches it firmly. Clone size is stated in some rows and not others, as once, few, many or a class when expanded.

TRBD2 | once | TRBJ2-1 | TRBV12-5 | CASGLVLVGSGRAHEQFF | TGTGCTAGTGGTTTGGTACTCGTAGGAAGCGGGAGGGCCCATGAGCAGTTCTTC
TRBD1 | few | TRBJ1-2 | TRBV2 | CASVNLGTAYGYTF | TGTGCCAGCGTTAACCTTGGGACAGCCTATGGCTACACCTTC
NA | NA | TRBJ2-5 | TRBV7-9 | CASSFQNQETQYF | TGTGCCAGCAGCTTTCAAAACCAAGAGACCCAGTACTTC
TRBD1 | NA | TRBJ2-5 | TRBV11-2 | CASSFTTGVQETQYF | TGTGCCAGCAGCTTTACCACAGGGGTACAGGAGACCCAGTACTTC
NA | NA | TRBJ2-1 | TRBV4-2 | CASSQGLAWGDEQFF | TGTGCCAGCAGCCAAGGGCTGGCGTGGGGCGATGAGCAGTTCTTC
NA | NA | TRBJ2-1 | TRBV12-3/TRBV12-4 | CASSTRTYNEQFF | TGTGCCAGCAGTACCAGGACCTACAATGAGCAGTTCTTC
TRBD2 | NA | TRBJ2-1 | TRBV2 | CASSVSSGVYNEQFF | TGTGCCAGCAGTGTTTCTAGCGGGGTATACAATGAGCAGTTCTTC
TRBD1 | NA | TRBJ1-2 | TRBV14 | CASSQGQLYGYTF | TGTGCCAGCAGCCAGGGACAGCTCTATGGCTACACCTTC
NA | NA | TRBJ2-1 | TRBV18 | CASSDTTPLSSYNEQFF | TGTGCCAGCTCGGATACGACTCCCCTAAGCTCCTACAATGAGCAGTTCTTC
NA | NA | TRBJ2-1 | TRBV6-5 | CASSQNHEQFF | TGTGCCAGCAGTCAGAATCATGAGCAGTTCTTC
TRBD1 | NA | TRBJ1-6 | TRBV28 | CASMTGGYNSPLHF | TGTGCCAGCATGACAGGGGGCTATAATTCACCCCTCCACTTT
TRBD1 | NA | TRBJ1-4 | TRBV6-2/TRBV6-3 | CASSTRLPGGEKLFF | TGTGCCAGCAGTACGCGTCTGCCAGGGGGTGAAAAACTGTTTTTT
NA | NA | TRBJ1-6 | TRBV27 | CASSSQGGSPLHF | TGTGCCAGCAGTTCTCAAGGGGGTTCACCCCTCCACTTT
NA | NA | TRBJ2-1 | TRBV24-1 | CATSDPLGGSSYNEQFF | TGTGCCACCAGTGATCCCCTTGGGGGGAGCTCCTACAATGAGCAGTTCTTC
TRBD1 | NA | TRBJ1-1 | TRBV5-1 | CASSLEGQGATFF | TGCGCCAGCAGCTTGGAGGGACAGGGGGCAACTTTCTTT
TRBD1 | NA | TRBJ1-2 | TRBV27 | CASSSAPGQVGYGYTF | TGTGCCAGCAGTTCCGCGCCGGGACAGGTCGGATATGGCTACACCTTC
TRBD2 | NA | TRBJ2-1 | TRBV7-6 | CASSPSPSGETNEQFF | TGTGCCAGCAGCCCAAGTCCTAGCGGTGAGACCAATGAGCAGTTCTTC
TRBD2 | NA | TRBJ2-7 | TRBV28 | CASSFTVWTVTSGNSYEQYF | TGTGCCAGCAGTTTTACCGTTTGGACGGTGACTAGCGGGAACTCCTACGAGCAGTACTTC
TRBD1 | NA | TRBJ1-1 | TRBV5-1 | CASRGQGDTEAFF | TGCGCCAGCAGGGGACAGGGGGATACTGAAGCTTTCTTT
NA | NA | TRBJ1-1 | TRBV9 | CASSVIQGTNTEAFF | TGTGCCAGCAGCGTAATTCAGGGGACGAACACTGAAGCTTTCTTT
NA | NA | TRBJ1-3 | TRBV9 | CASSVKPDSGNTIYF | TGTGCCAGCAGCGTAAAACCAGACTCTGGAAACACCATATATTTT
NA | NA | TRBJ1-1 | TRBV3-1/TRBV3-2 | CASSQWVGRDTEAFF | TGTGCCAGCAGCCAATGGGTCGGCAGGGACACTGAAGCTTTCTTT
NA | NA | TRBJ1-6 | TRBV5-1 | CAIPVNSPLHF | TGCGCCATCCCCGTCAATTCACCCCTCCACTTT
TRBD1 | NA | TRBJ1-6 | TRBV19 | CASSPSGTVNSPLHF | TGTGCCAGTAGTCCCTCCGGGACAGTGAATTCACCCCTCCACTTT
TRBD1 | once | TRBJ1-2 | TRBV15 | CATSRDKTGPLGYTF | TGTGCCACCAGCAGAGACAAGACAGGGCCCCTAGGCTACACCTTC
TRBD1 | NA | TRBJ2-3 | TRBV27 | CASSSTGGTDTQYF | TGTGCCAGCAGTTCCACAGGGGGCACAGATACGCAGTATTTT
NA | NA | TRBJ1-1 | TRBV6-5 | CASSTTVNTEAFF | TGTGCCAGCAGTACGACAGTGAACACTGAAGCTTTCTTT
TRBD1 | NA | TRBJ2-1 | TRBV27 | CASSSGTGRNEQFF | TGTGCCAGCAGTTCTGGGACAGGGCGGAATGAGCAGTTCTTC
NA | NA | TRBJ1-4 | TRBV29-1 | CSVEKGEKLFF | TGCAGCGTTGAAAAGGGGGAAAAACTGTTTTTT
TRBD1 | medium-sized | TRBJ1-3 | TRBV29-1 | CSVGTGPGNTIYF | TGCAGCGTCGGGACAGGGCCTGGAAACACCATATATTTT
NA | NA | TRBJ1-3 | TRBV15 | CATSSYPSPGNTIYF | TGTGCCACCAGCAGCTACCCTTCGCCCGGAAACACCATATATTTT
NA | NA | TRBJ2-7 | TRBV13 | CASTQQGQGYEQYF | TGTGCCAGCACCCAACAGGGCCAAGGGTACGAGCAGTACTTC
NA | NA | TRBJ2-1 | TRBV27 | CASSLYRVPARGEQFF | TGTGCCAGCAGTCTATACAGGGTACCGGCCAGGGGTGAGCAGTTCTTC
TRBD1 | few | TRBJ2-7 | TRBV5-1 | CASSLDGDREDEQYF | TGCGCCAGCAGCTTGGACGGGGACAGGGAGGACGAGCAGTACTTC
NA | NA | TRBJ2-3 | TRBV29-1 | CSVIKQVDTQYF | TGCAGCGTTATAAAACAGGTTGATACGCAGTATTTT